The T cell receptor (beta chain) described here comes from a study of early T cells in non-severe SARS-CoV-2 infection. Background on the study: The sequenced material was bulk RNA from unsorted whole blood, and its chains were unpaired.

The CDR3 spans 14 residues. V was shortened by 5 bases and J by 7 bases, with 15 bases between the two germline ends. CDR1 and CDR2 from the germline V gene are ENHRY and SYGVKD. Regarding the study as a whole: Anti-spike CD8 specificities were favored by VDJdb matching, whose results missed private and CD4 specificities.

Unique molecular identifiers were attached to individual cDNA molecules. A single record per CDR3 protein comes from TCRdb applying MiXCR to the 5' RACE reads. This repertoire shows approximately 97,000 distinct CDR3 sequences, approximately 10% found once; its top ten account for 4.7%. This clonotype was counted ten times or more. The antigen is unknown. The sequencing used whole blood, collected at baseline. V and J are TRBV10-3 and TRBJ2-1, with unresolved D. The sequence was obtained from an adult who was a healthcare worker with PCR-confirmed SARS-CoV-2 infection or an uninfected control (not recorded which). CDR3: CAISSRSSENEQFF. For the CDR3, the DNA is TGTGCCATCAGTTCTCGTTCCTCCGAAAATGAGCAGTTCTTC.